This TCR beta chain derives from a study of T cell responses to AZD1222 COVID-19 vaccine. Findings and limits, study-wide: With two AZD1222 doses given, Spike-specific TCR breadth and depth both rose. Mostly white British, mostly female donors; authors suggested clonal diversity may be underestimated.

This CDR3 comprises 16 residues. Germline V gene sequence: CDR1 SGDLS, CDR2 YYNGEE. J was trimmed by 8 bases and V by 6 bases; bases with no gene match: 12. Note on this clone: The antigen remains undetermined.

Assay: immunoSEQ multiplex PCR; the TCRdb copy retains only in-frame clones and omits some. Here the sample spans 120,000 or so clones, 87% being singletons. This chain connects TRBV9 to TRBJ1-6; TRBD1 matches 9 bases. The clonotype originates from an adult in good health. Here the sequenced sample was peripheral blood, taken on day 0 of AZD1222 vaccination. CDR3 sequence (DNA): TGTGCCAGCACCGATGGCCCGGGACAGGGACATTCACCCCTCCACTTT. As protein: CASTDGPGQGHSPLHF.